Here is one TCR beta chain with its context. Its antigen is unidentified. At one end the junction does not follow the germline gene, possibly because of a read error. CDR1 is SSHAT, CDR2 FNYEAQ, per germline (reference sequence). This CDR3 has 15 amino acids. The source of the sample is a study of OX40 agonist ivuxolimab in advanced cancers. Study at large: Patients receiving dose escalation had hepatocellular carcinoma, melanoma, renal cell or head and neck cancer. Earlier treatment with anti-PD-1, anti-PD-L1 or anti-CTLA-4 was permitted, and around 36% had received some. Study results and limitations: At 0.1 to 3.0 mg/kg and by week 6, clonal expansion occurred in CD4+ and CD8+ blood T cells.

Libraries were prepared by immunoSEQ multiplex PCR; TCRdb keeps only in-frame clonotypes and omits some of them. Among tens of thousands of clones listed, approximately 89% were seen once. Autoimmune disease history or systemic immunosuppression led to patient exclusion. The sequences come from CD4+ or CD8+ T cells sorted from blood, collected in a trial of the OX40 agonist ivuxolimab. This receptor was obtained from an adult with an advanced solid tumor such as melanoma, head and neck, liver or kidney cancer. This chain uses TRBV7-7 with TRBJ2-1; TRBD2 agrees at 8 bases. CDR3 region: CASSLGTSSYNEQFF. The CDR3 DNA reads TGTGCTAGCAGCTTAGGGACTAGCTCCTACAATGAGCAGTTCTTC.